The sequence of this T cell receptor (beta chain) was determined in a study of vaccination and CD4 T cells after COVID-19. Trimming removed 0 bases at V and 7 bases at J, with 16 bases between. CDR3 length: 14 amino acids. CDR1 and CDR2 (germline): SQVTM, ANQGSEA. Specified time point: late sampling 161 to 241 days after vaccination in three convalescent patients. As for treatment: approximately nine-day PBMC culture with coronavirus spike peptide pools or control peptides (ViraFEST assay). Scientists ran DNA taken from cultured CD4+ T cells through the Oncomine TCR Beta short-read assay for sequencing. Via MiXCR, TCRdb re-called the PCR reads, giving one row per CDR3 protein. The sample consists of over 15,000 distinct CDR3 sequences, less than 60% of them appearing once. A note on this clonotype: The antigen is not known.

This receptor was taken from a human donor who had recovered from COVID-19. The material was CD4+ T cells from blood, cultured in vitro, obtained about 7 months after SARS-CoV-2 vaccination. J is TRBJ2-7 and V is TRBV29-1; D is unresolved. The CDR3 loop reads CSVEDPVGLREQYF. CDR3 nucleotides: TGCAGCGTTGAAGATCCGGTCGGGTTGAGGGAGCAGTACTTC.